This TCR beta chain comes out of a study of blood T cell repertoires in COVID-19. Whole-study context: The samples span acute and convalescent COVID-19 from the United States, Italy and Spain. The cDNA or gDNA used as material had been derived from T cells, B-cell-depleted T cells, or PBMCs.

Cohorts were determined from participant-reported clinical history. The protocol was immunoSEQ multiplex PCR, while the TCRdb copy is restricted to in-frame clones and leaves out a portion. The data contain 100,000 to 150,000 clones, roughly 84% of them singletons. The CDR3 runs to 19 residues. Deletions cut 6 bases from V and 5 bases from J, with 29 bases between. The germline V gene encodes CDR1 MDHEN and CDR2 SYDVKM. The sequence derives from a woman in her thirties who had recovered from COVID-19. This chain links TRBV28 with TRBJ1-5, with D tentatively TRBD1 (6 bases). Sequenced sample: PBMCs or T cells enriched from blood (not recorded which). The CDR3, as DNA: TGTGCCAGCAGCCGAAGGGATTTCCGGGACAAAGGTTTTCATCAGCCCCAGCATTTT. As protein: CASSRRDFRDKGFHQPQHF.